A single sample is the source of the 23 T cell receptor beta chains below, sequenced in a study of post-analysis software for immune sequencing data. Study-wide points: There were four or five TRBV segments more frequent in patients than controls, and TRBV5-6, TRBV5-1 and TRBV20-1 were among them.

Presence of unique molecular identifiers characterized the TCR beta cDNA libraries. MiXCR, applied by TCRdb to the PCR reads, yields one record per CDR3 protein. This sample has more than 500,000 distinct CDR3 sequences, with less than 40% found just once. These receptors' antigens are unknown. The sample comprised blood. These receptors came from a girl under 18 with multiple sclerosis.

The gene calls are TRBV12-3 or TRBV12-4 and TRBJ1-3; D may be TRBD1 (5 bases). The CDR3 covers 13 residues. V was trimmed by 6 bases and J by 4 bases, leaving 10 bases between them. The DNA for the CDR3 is TGTGCCAGCAGCGGGGGGTCCGGAAACACCATATATTTT. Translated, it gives CASSGGSGNTIYF.

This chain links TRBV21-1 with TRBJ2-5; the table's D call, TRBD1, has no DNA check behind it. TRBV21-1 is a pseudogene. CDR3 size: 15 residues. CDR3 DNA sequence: TGTGCCAGCAGCAAAGGAGCAGGGGTGGGGGAGACCCAGTACTTC. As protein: CASSKGAGVGETQYF.

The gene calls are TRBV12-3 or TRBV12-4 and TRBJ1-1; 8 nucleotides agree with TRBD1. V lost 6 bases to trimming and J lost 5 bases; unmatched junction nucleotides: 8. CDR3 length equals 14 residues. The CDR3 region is CASRLGQVWTEAFF. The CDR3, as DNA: TGTGCCAGCAGGTTGGGACAGGTATGGACTGAAGCTTTCTTT.

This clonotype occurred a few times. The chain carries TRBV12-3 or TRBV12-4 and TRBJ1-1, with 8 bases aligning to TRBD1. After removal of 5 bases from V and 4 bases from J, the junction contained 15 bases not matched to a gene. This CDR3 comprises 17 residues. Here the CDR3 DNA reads TGTGCCAGCAGTGCCATGTGGACAGGGATCGAGGGCACTGAAGCTTTCTTT. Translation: CASSAMWTGIEGTEAFF.

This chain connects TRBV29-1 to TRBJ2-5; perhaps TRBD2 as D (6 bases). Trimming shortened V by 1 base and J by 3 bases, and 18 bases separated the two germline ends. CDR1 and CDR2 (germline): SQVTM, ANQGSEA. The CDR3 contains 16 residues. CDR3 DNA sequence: TGCAGCGTTGAAGGGGCGGCGGGGCAGTGGGAAGAGACCCAGTACTTC. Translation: CSVEGAAGQWEETQYF.

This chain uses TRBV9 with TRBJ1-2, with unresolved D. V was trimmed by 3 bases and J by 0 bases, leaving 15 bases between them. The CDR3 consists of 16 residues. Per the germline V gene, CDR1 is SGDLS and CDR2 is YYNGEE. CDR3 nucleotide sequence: TGTGCCAGCAGCGCCTTGAGGACGACGACTAACTATGGCTACACCTTC. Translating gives CASSALRTTTNYGYTF.

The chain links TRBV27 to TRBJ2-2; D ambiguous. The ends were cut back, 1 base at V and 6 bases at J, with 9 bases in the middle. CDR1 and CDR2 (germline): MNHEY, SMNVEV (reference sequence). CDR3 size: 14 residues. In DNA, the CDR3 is TGTGCCAGCAGTTTATTTTTAGGAGCCGGGGAGCTGTTTTTT. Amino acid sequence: CASSLFLGAGELFF.

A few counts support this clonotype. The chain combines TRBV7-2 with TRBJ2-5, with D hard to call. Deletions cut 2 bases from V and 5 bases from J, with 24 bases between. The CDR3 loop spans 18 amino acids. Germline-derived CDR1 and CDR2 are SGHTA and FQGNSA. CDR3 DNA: TGTGCCAGCAGCTTATATGGGTACGGAGCCAATTCCGCGGAGACCCAGTACTTC. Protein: CASSLYGYGANSAETQYF. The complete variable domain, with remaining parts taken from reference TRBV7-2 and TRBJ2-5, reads GAGVSQSPSNKVTEKGKDVELRCDPISGHTALYWYRQSLGQGLEFLIYFQGNSAPDKSGLPSDRFSAERTGGSVSTLTIQRTQQEDSAVYLCASSLYGYGANSAETQYFGPGTRLLVL.

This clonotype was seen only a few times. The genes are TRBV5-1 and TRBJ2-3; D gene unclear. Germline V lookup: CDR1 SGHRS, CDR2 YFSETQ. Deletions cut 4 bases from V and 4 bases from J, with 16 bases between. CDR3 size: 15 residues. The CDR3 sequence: CASSTQTLGADTQYF. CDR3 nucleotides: TGCGCCAGCAGCACGCAAACCCTTGGGGCAGATACGCAGTATTTT.

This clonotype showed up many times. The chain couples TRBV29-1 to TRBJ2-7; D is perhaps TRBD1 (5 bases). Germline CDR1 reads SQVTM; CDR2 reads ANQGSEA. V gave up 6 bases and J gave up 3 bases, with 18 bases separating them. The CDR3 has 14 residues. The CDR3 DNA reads TGCAGCGTCCCCGTCCAGGCAGGGCGCTACGAGCAGTACTTC. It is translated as CSVPVQAGRYEQYF.

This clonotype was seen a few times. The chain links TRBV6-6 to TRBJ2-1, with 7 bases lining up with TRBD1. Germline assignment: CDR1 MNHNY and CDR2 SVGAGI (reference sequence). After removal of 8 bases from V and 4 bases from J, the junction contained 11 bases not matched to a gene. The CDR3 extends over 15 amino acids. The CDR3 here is CASADRGQSYNEQFF. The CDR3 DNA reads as TGTGCCAGCGCCGACCGGGGACAGTCTTACAATGAGCAGTTCTTC.

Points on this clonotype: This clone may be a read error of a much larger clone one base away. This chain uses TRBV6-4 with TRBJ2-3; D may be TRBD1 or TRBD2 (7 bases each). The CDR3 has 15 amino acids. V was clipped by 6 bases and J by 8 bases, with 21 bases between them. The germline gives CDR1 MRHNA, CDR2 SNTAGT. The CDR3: CASSKSSIRGGTQYF. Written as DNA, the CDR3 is TGTGCCAGCAGCAAATCTAGCATCAGGGGGGGTACGCAGTATTTT.

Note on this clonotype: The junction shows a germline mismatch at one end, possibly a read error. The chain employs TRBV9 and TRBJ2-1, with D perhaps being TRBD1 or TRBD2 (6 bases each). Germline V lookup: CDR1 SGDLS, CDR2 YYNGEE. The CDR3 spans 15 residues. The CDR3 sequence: CASSVGGALRNGQFF. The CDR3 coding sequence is TGTGCCAGCAGCGTAGGGGGGGCCCTGAGGAATGGGCAGTTCTTC.

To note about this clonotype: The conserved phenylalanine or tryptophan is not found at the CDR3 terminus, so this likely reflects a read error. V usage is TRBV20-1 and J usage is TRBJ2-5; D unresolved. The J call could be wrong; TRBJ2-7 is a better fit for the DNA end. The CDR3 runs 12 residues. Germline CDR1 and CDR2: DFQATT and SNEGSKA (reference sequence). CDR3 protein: CSARGQSYEQYC. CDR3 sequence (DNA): TGCAGTGCTAGAGGGCAGAGCTACGAGCAGTACTGC.

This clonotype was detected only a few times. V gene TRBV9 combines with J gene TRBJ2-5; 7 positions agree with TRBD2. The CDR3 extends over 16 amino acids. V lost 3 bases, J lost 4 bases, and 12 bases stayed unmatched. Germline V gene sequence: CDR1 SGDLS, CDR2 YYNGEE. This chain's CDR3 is CASSESSGGVLETQYF. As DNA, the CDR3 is TGTGCCAGCAGCGAGTCGTCTGGGGGGGTCCTAGAGACCCAGTACTTC.

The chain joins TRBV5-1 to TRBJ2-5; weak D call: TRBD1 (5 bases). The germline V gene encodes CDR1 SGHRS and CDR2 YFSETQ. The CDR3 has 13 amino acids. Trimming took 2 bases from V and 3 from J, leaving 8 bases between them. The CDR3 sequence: CASSFGHEETQYF. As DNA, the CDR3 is TGCGCCAGCAGCTTCGGACACGAAGAGACCCAGTACTTC.

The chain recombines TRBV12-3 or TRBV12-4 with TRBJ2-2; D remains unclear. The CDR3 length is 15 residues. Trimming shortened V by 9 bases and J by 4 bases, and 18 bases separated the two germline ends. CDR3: CASLAIGPLTGELFF. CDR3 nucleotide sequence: TGTGCCAGTCTTGCTATCGGTCCTCTCACCGGGGAGCTGTTTTTT.

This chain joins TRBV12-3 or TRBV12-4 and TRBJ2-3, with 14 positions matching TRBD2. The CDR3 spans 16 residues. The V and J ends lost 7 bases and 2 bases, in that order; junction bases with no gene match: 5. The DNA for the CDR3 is TGTGCCAGCAACTCGGGACTAGCGGGGGCCACAGATACGCAGTATTTT. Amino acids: CASNSGLAGATDTQYF.

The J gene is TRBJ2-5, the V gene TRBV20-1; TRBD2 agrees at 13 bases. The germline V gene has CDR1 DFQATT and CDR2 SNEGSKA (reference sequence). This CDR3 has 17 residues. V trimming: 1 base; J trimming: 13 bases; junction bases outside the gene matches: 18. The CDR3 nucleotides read TGCAGTGCTAGAGGCCGACTAGCGGGGGGAGGATCCTACGAGCGGTACTTC. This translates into CSARGRLAGGGSYERYF.

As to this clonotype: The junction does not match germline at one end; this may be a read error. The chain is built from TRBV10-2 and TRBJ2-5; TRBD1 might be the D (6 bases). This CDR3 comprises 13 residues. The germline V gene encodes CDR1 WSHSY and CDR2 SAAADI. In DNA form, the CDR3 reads TGCGCCGGCAGGGACACCGTCCAAGAGACCCAGTACTTC. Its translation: CAGRDTVQETQYF.

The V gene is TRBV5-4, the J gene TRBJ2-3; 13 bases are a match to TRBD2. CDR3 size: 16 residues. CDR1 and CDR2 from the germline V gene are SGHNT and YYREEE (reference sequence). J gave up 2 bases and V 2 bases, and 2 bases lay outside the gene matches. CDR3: CASSFGTSGVTDTQYF. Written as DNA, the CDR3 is TGTGCCAGCAGCTTTGGGACTAGCGGGGTCACAGATACGCAGTATTTT.

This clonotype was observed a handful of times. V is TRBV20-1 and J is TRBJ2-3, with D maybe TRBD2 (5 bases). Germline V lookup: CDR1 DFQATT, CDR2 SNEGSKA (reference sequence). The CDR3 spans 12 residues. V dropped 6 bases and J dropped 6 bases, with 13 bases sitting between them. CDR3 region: CSAQLDYDTQYF. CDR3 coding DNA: TGCAGTGCGCAACTTGACTATGATACGCAGTATTTT.

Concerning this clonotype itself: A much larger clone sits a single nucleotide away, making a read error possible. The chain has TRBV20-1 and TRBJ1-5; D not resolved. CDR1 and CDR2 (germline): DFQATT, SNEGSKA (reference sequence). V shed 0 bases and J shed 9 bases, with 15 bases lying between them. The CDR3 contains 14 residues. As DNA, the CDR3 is TGCAGTGCTAGAGACCTCAGAGGCTGGGGGCCCCAGCATTTT. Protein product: CSARDLRGWGPQHF.